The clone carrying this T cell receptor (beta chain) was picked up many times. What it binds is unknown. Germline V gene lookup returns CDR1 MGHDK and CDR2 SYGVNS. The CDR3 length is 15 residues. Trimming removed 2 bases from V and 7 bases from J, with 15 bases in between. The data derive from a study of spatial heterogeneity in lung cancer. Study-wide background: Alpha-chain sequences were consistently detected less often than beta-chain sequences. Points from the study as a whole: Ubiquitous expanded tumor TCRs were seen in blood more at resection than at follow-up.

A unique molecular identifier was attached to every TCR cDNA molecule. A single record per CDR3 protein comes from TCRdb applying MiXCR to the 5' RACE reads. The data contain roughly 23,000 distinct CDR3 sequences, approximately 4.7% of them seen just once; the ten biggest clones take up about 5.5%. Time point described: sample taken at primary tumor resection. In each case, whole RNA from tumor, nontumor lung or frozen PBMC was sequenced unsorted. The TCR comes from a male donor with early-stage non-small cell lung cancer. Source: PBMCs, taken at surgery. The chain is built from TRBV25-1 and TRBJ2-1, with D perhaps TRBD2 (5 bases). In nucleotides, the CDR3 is TGTGCCAGCAGTGAAGGGTCTAGCACTATGAATGAGCAGTTCTTC. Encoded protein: CASSEGSSTMNEQFF.